A selection of T cell receptor beta chains follows, all from one sample in a study of blood T cell repertoires in COVID-19. Profiled with immunoSEQ multiplex PCR; TCRdb holds only in-frame clones, not every one. This sample has a few hundred thousand clones, with roughly 80% found just once. Sequences were obtained from peripheral blood. These receptors were taken from a woman aged 80 or over with acute or convalescent COVID-19. The CDR3 runs from the conserved cysteine through the conserved F or W. Fields, in order: clone size, J gene, V gene, D gene, CDR3 protein, CDR3 DNA. The D gene is left open where the match is weak. Size tells how often a clone was seen (once, few, many) or the class of an expanded clone, and some rows leave it out.

abundance: .
j_gene: TRBJ2-5
v_gene: TRBV5-6
d_gene: TRBD1
CDR3aa: CASSYGATGGRETQYF
CDR3nt: TGTGCCAGCAGCTATGGGGCGACAGGGGGCAGGGAGACCCAGTACTTC

abundance: .
j_gene: TRBJ1-6
v_gene: TRBV7-8
d_gene: .
CDR3aa: CASSFSGQESPLHF
CDR3nt: TGTGCCAGCAGCTTCTCAGGGCAAGAATCACCCCTCCACTTT

abundance: .
j_gene: TRBJ1-2
v_gene: TRBV20-1
d_gene: .
CDR3aa: CSARDRGGYTF
CDR3nt: TGCAGTGCTAGAGATCGAGGGGGCTACACCTTC

abundance: .
j_gene: TRBJ2-1
v_gene: TRBV19
d_gene: TRBD2
CDR3aa: CASSIEGGGARDNEQFF
CDR3nt: TGTGCCAGTAGTATAGAAGGCGGGGGGGCTAGGGACAATGAGCAGTTCTTC

abundance: .
j_gene: TRBJ2-2
v_gene: TRBV7-6
d_gene: .
CDR3aa: CASSRYIPGRQTTGELFF
CDR3nt: TGTGCCAGCAGCCGTTACATACCTGGTCGACAAACCACCGGGGAGCTGTTTTTT

abundance: once
j_gene: TRBJ2-2
v_gene: TRBV5-1
d_gene: TRBD1
CDR3aa: CASGQGQSELFF
CDR3nt: TGCGCCAGCGGCCAGGGACAGTCAGAGCTGTTTTTT

abundance: .
j_gene: TRBJ2-1
v_gene: TRBV6-2/TRBV6-3
d_gene: .
CDR3aa: CASSSGLGEQFF
CDR3nt: TGTGCCAGCAGCTCGGGGTTGGGTGAGCAGTTCTTC

abundance: .
j_gene: TRBJ1-6
v_gene: TRBV5-1
d_gene: TRBD1
CDR3aa: CASSSLTGDSPLHF
CDR3nt: TGCGCCAGCAGCTCCCTTACAGGGGACTCACCCCTCCACTTT

abundance: few
j_gene: TRBJ1-1
v_gene: TRBV30
d_gene: .
CDR3aa: CAWTPTGRVPNTEAFF
CDR3nt: TGTGCCTGGACCCCGACGGGGAGGGTGCCGAACACTGAAGCTTTCTTT

abundance: .
j_gene: TRBJ1-4
v_gene: TRBV3-1/TRBV3-2
d_gene: .
CDR3aa: CASSQERGQDEKLFF
CDR3nt: TGTGCCAGCAGCCAAGAAAGGGGCCAAGATGAAAAACTGTTTTTT

abundance: once
j_gene: TRBJ2-5
v_gene: TRBV27
d_gene: TRBD2
CDR3aa: CASSPGGQGETQYF
CDR3nt: TGTGCCAGCAGTCCGGGGGGGCAAGGGGAGACCCAGTACTTC

abundance: .
j_gene: TRBJ2-1
v_gene: TRBV27
d_gene: TRBD2
CDR3aa: CASSLKLAGNNEQFF
CDR3nt: TGTGCCAGCAGTTTAAAACTAGCGGGAAATAATGAGCAGTTCTTC

abundance: .
j_gene: TRBJ1-5
v_gene: TRBV27
d_gene: TRBD1
CDR3aa: CASSLQGALPQHF
CDR3nt: TGTGCCAGCAGTTTGCAGGGGGCTCTACCCCAGCATTTT

abundance: .
j_gene: TRBJ2-7
v_gene: TRBV6-6
d_gene: TRBD2
CDR3aa: CASSLGLEVSEQYF
CDR3nt: TGTGCCAGCAGTTTGGGACTAGAGGTGAGCGAGCAGTACTTC

abundance: .
j_gene: TRBJ2-7
v_gene: TRBV27
d_gene: TRBD1
CDR3aa: CASSRDRASAYEQYF
CDR3nt: TGTGCCAGCAGCCGAGACAGGGCAAGTGCCTACGAGCAGTACTTC

abundance: .
j_gene: TRBJ2-5
v_gene: TRBV11-2
d_gene: .
CDR3aa: CASSLGGVWETQYF
CDR3nt: TGTGCCAGCAGCTTGGGCGGGGTCTGGGAGACCCAGTACTTC

abundance: .
j_gene: TRBJ1-3
v_gene: TRBV11-3
d_gene: TRBD1
CDR3aa: CASSPLTGSGNTIYF
CDR3nt: TGTGCCAGCAGCCCGTTGACAGGGTCTGGAAACACCATATATTTT

abundance: .
j_gene: TRBJ2-5
v_gene: TRBV2
d_gene: .
CDR3aa: CASSGDSGRTQYF
CDR3nt: TGTGCCAGCAGTGGGGACTCGGGTAGGACCCAGTACTTC

abundance: .
j_gene: TRBJ2-2
v_gene: TRBV10-3
d_gene: .
CDR3aa: CAISDRTGLAGELFF
CDR3nt: TGTGCCATCAGTGACCGTACAGGGTTGGCCGGGGAGCTGTTTTTT

abundance: .
j_gene: TRBJ2-3
v_gene: TRBV2
d_gene: .
CDR3aa: CASSWGGPSDTQYF
CDR3nt: TGTGCCAGCAGTTGGGGGGGGCCTTCAGATACGCAGTATTTT

abundance: .
j_gene: TRBJ1-2
v_gene: TRBV18
d_gene: .
CDR3aa: CASSPLDAGTNGYTF
CDR3nt: TGTGCCAGCTCACCATTAGATGCCGGGACTAATGGCTACACCTTC

abundance: .
j_gene: TRBJ2-7
v_gene: TRBV7-9
d_gene: TRBD2
CDR3aa: CASSLGGLADSYEQYF
CDR3nt: TGTGCCAGCAGCTTAGGGGGACTAGCGGACTCCTACGAGCAGTACTTC

abundance: .
j_gene: TRBJ2-7
v_gene: TRBV27
d_gene: TRBD2
CDR3aa: CASTGGAPYEQYF
CDR3nt: TGTGCCAGCACCGGGGGGGCTCCTTACGAGCAGTACTTC

abundance: once
j_gene: TRBJ1-5
v_gene: TRBV4-1
d_gene: .
CDR3aa: CASSQVQSNQPQHF
CDR3nt: TGCGCCAGCAGCCAAGTCCAAAGCAATCAGCCCCAGCATTTT

abundance: .
j_gene: TRBJ2-5
v_gene: TRBV3-1/TRBV3-2
d_gene: .
CDR3aa: CASSPSRETQYF
CDR3nt: TGTGCCAGCAGCCCCAGCAGGGAGACCCAGTACTTC

abundance: .
j_gene: TRBJ1-1
v_gene: TRBV18
d_gene: TRBD1
CDR3aa: CASSPGTGTEAFF
CDR3nt: TGTGCCAGCTCACCCGGGACAGGGACTGAAGCTTTCTTT

abundance: .
j_gene: TRBJ2-2
v_gene: TRBV3-1/TRBV3-2
d_gene: .
CDR3aa: CASSPLRGNTGELFF
CDR3nt: TGTGCCAGCAGCCCTCTCAGGGGGAACACCGGGGAGCTGTTTTTT

abundance: .
j_gene: TRBJ1-3
v_gene: TRBV30
d_gene: .
CDR3aa: CAWSSQGNTIYF
CDR3nt: TGTGCCTGGAGTAGTCAGGGAAACACCATATATTTT

abundance: .
j_gene: TRBJ1-4
v_gene: TRBV18
d_gene: TRBD1
CDR3aa: CASSLAGTENEKLFF
CDR3nt: TGTGCCAGCTCACTAGCCGGGACAGAGAATGAAAAACTGTTTTTT

abundance: .
j_gene: TRBJ1-1
v_gene: TRBV24-1
d_gene: .
CDR3aa: CATKRKGDTEAFF
CDR3nt: TGTGCCACCAAAAGGAAGGGGGACACTGAAGCTTTCTTT

abundance: .
j_gene: TRBJ2-5
v_gene: TRBV7-3
d_gene: .
CDR3aa: CASSHGAGIQETQYF
CDR3nt: TGTGCCAGCAGCCATGGAGCGGGCATCCAAGAGACCCAGTACTTC

abundance: once
j_gene: TRBJ2-5
v_gene: TRBV7-3
d_gene: TRBD2
CDR3aa: CASSLGPGGGETQYF
CDR3nt: TGTGCCAGCAGCTTAGGTCCGGGAGGAGGAGAGACCCAGTACTTC